Presented here are 29 T cell receptor beta chains from one specimen sequenced in a study of regulatory T cells in long-lasting Graves disease. Time point described: persistent/refractory GD, antithyroid drugs over 5 years with positive TRAb. The TCR library was prepared using RNA isolated from PBMCs. Researchers made TCR beta libraries by using iRepertoire HTBI primers and running Arm-PCR on CDR3 regions. TCRdb re-called the multiplex PCR reads with MiXCR, one entry per CDR3 protein. The sample consists of approximately 470,000 distinct CDR3 sequences, roughly 20% of them appearing once. Source: peripheral blood mononuclear cells (PBMCs), taken when the disease was refractory, from a patient treated with antithyroid drugs. These receptors were collected from a female donor with Graves disease.

The chain combines TRBV20-1 with TRBJ1-3, with D possibly being TRBD1 (5 bases). Trimming took 1 base from V and 5 from J, leaving 9 bases between them. The CDR3 extends over 13 amino acids. The germline CDR1 and CDR2 sequences are DFQATT and SNEGSKA (reference sequence). This CDR3 is CSARVSGRNTIYF. The CDR3 coding sequence is TGCAGTGCTAGAGTGTCAGGGAGAAACACCATATATTTT.

This rearrangement joins TRBV4-3 to TRBJ2-6; perhaps TRBD2 as D (5 bases). The V gene lost 1 base and the J gene lost 0 bases, with 19 bases spanning the gap. The CDR3 has 20 amino acids. CDR1 and CDR2 from the germline V gene are LGHNA and YSLEER. DNA for the CDR3: TGCGCCAGCAGCCAAGCTCTCCCACCTAGCTTCGGCTCTGGGGCCAACGTCCTGACTTTC. Its translation is CASSQALPPSFGSGANVLTF.

V and J are TRBV7-2 and TRBJ2-4; 10 positions agree with TRBD2. The CDR3 loop spans 15 amino acids. With 5 bases clipped from V and 1 base from J, the junction kept 2 bases outside the gene matches. Germline-derived CDR1 and CDR2 are SGHTA and FQGNSA. Here the CDR3 DNA reads TGTGCCAGCAGCAGAGCGGGAGGGGCCAAAAACATTCAGTACTTC. Translating it yields CASSRAGGAKNIQYF.

In its sample, this clonotype was seen a few times. This rearrangement joins TRBV7-9 to TRBJ1-2; D gene ambiguous. The CDR3 is 15 residues long. Germline V gives CDR1 SEHNR, CDR2 FQNEAQ (reference sequence). The V gene lost 5 bases and the J gene lost 4 bases, with 17 bases spanning the gap. This CDR3 is CASSPVLGSSYGYTF. The CDR3 nucleotides are TGTGCCAGCAGCCCGGTCCTAGGGAGCAGCTATGGCTACACCTTC.

The chain couples TRBV20-1 to TRBJ2-7; D is uncertain. Trimming took off 2 bases at V and 7 bases at J, with 18 bases between the two ends. The CDR3 length is 14 residues. CDR1 is DFQATT and CDR2 is SNEGSKA in the germline V gene (reference sequence). The CDR3 here is CSARRSPEPKEQYF. Written as DNA, the CDR3 is TGCAGTGCTAGAAGATCGCCAGAGCCTAAGGAGCAGTACTTC.

V and J are TRBV10-3 and TRBJ1-1; TRBD1 agrees at 7 bases. The germline V gene has CDR1 ENHRY and CDR2 SYGVKD. V was clipped by 10 bases and J by 7 bases; unmatched bases: 9. The CDR3 runs to 12 residues. The CDR3 loop is CASRRQGIEAFF. As DNA, the CDR3 is TGTGCCAGCAGGAGACAGGGTATTGAAGCTTTCTTT.

The V call is TRBV6-5, the J call TRBJ2-6, with D perhaps matching TRBD1 (6 bases). This CDR3 is 17 amino acids long. Trimming left V 4 bases short and J 3 bases short, with 16 bases between. Looked up from germline, CDR1 is MNHEY and CDR2 is SVGAGI. The CDR3: CASSSGDGAIGANVLTF. Written as DNA, the CDR3 is TGTGCCAGCAGTTCAGGGGATGGGGCGATTGGGGCCAACGTCCTGACTTTC.

This clonotype was observed a few times. At one of its ends the junction is not consistent with the germline gene, which may arise from a read error. The chain has TRBV7-9 and TRBJ2-2, with D tentatively TRBD2 (5 bases). The CDR3 is 15 residues long. CDR1 and CDR2 from the germline V gene are SEHNR and FQNEAQ (reference sequence). CDR3: CASSLVKANTGKLFF. DNA for the CDR3: TGTGCCAGCAGCTTGGTGAAGGCGAACACCGGGAAGCTGTTTTTT.

This clonotype was detected ten times or more. The chain has TRBV28 and TRBJ2-6; 8 bases fit TRBD1. Germline values: CDR1 MDHEN, CDR2 SYDVKM. V was clipped by 4 bases and J by 0 bases; unmatched bases: 11. The CDR3 is 19 amino acids. CDR3 sequence (DNA): TGTGCCAGCAGTTACCCCGGACAGGGTTTCAGCTCTGGGGCCAACGTCCTGACTTTC. This encodes CASSYPGQGFSSGANVLTF. Combining the CDR3 with reference TRBV28 and TRBJ2-6 gives the whole variable domain DVKVTQSSRYLVKRTGEKVFLECVQDMDHENMFWYRQDPGLGLRLIYFSYDVKMKEKGDIPEGYSVSREKKERFSLILESASTNQTSMYLCASSYPGQGFSSGANVLTFGAGSRLTVL.

This clonotype was observed at least ten times. V gene TRBV5-1 combines with J gene TRBJ2-5; the D gene is possibly TRBD1 (5 bases). The V end lost 0 bases, the J end lost 4 bases, and 16 bases lay between the germline ends. This CDR3 has 16 amino acids. From germline, CDR1 is SGHRS and CDR2 YFSETQ. In DNA form, the CDR3 reads TGCGCCAGCAGCTTGGGCGCAGGGTTGATACGAGAGACCCAGTACTTC. Translation gives CASSLGAGLIRETQYF.

V is TRBV3-1 and J is TRBJ2-2, with 9 bases matching TRBD2. This CDR3 spans 16 amino acids. V shed 4 bases and J 5 bases; nucleotides not matched to a gene: 8. The germline V gene encodes CDR1 LGHDT and CDR2 YNNKEL (reference sequence). The CDR3 DNA sequence: TGTGCCAGCAGCCCCCCGGGACTAGCAGTGACCGGGGAGCTGTTTTTT. Translated: CASSPPGLAVTGELFF.

The genes are TRBV19 and TRBJ1-1, with D maybe TRBD1 (5 bases). The ends were cut back, 10 bases at V and 5 bases at J, with 23 bases in the middle. CDR3 length: 15 residues. Germline loops: CDR1 LNHDA, CDR2 SQIVND (reference sequence). Here the CDR3 reads CATIQGRPGRTEAFF. CDR3 nucleotides: TGTGCCACCATCCAGGGACGCCCAGGTAGGACTGAAGCTTTCTTT.

This clonotype was counted many times. The J gene is TRBJ2-5, the V gene TRBV10-2, with 7 bases that match TRBD1. CDR1 and CDR2 from the germline V gene are WSHSY and SAAADI. This CDR3 is built from 13 residues. Trimming took 0 bases from V and 9 from J; bases not matched to a gene: 4. The CDR3: CASSESTGTAQYF. DNA for the CDR3: TGCGCCAGCAGTGAGTCGACAGGGACGGCCCAGTACTTC.

This clonotype has ten or more counts. V and J are TRBV28 and TRBJ2-7; 8 nucleotides line up with TRBD2. Germline values: CDR1 MDHEN, CDR2 SYDVKM. The junction had 4 bases not matched to a gene; V was cut back by 6 bases and J by 6 bases. This CDR3 comprises 12 residues. In DNA, the CDR3 is TGTGCCAGCAGCATTGCGGGGGGCGAGCAGTACTTC. Protein sequence: CASSIAGGEQYF.

The sample holds many counts of this clonotype. This chain joins TRBV11-2 and TRBJ2-7; D may correspond to TRBD1 or TRBD2 (5 bases each). Germline CDR1 is SGHAT and CDR2 is FQNNGV. V lost 0 bases and J 0 bases, leaving 15 bases between the germline ends. The CDR3 contains 17 residues. The CDR3 here is CASSLEAVIGASYEQYF. In nucleotides, the CDR3 is TGTGCCAGCAGCTTAGAAGCGGTAATAGGGGCCTCCTACGAGCAGTACTTC.

This clonotype was recorded at least ten times. J is TRBJ2-5 and V is TRBV6-2 or TRBV6-3; 7 nucleotides align to TRBD1. The CDR3 has 14 residues. Germline V lookup: CDR1 MNHEY, CDR2 SVGEGT. The V and J ends lost 0 bases and 4 bases, in that order; junction bases with no gene match: 2. CDR3 DNA sequence: TGTGCCAGCAGTTACTCAGGGGGCCGAGAGACCCAGTACTTC. This encodes CASSYSGGRETQYF.

J is TRBJ2-2 and V is TRBV12-3 or TRBV12-4; 7 bases fit TRBD2. V lost 6 bases and J lost 6; bases outside the gene matches: 13. The CDR3 covers 16 residues. The CDR3 bases are TGTGCCAGCAGCTCCGGGTTTAAGCGGGAACCCGGGGAGCTGTTTTTT. Amino acid sequence: CASSSGFKREPGELFF.

The rearrangement joins TRBV19 to TRBJ2-1, with a weak D call TRBD1 (5 bases). The CDR3 totals 17 residues. The V end lost 0 bases, the J end lost 7 bases, and 19 bases lay between the germline ends. Germline V gives CDR1 LNHDA, CDR2 SQIVND (reference sequence). CDR3 coding DNA: TGTGCCAGTAGTATAGATGATGCAGGACACCCCCCTAATGAGCAGTTCTTC. Protein sequence: CASSIDDAGHPPNEQFF.

This clonotype came up a few times. The J gene is TRBJ1-1, the V gene TRBV27; possibly TRBD1 for D (5 bases). The ends were cut back, 0 bases at V and 10 bases at J, with 9 bases in the middle. This CDR3 contains 12 residues. Germline V gene sequence: CDR1 MNHEY, CDR2 SMNVEV (reference sequence). CDR3 sequence reads: CASSLSSGGAFF. In DNA, the CDR3 is TGTGCCAGCAGTTTATCGTCCGGGGGAGCTTTCTTT.

The chain uses TRBV11-3 and TRBJ1-1; D is ambiguous. Trimming cost V 5 bases and J 1 base, with 11 bases left between them. CDR1 and CDR2 (germline): SGHNT, YENEEA. The length of the CDR3 is 14 residues. As DNA, the CDR3 is TGTGCCAGCAGCCCCCGCGGGAAGAACACTGAAGCTTTCTTT. It specifies CASSPRGKNTEAFF.

This clonotype was detected ten times or more. CDR3 loop: CASSYEGLAGSYEQYF. The CDR3 DNA reads TGTGCCAGCAGTTATGAGGGACTAGCGGGATCCTACGAGCAGTACTTC. This chain links TRBV28 with TRBJ2-7, with 13 bases aligning to TRBD2. The CDR3 consists of 16 residues. Germline trimming cut 4 bases from V and 1 base from J; bases unmatched to any gene: 4. Germline values: CDR1 MDHEN, CDR2 SYDVKM.

This chain connects TRBV11-2 to TRBJ1-1; possible D gene TRBD1, 6 bases. The CDR3 consists of 15 residues. Trimming stripped 3 bases from V and 4 bases from J, with 15 bases between. Germline V gene sequence: CDR1 SGHAT, CDR2 FQNNGV. In nucleotides, the CDR3 is TGTGCCAGCAGCTTGAGCCGGGGCAGGGGCACTGAAGCTTTCTTT. Its protein product is CASSLSRGRGTEAFF.

In its sample, this clonotype was seen once. It differs at one base from a far larger clone, so likely a read error. The chain uses TRBV2 and TRBJ2-5; a weak D match, TRBD2 (7 bases). V was clipped by 8 bases and J by 4 bases, with 20 bases between them. Per the germline V gene, CDR1 is SNHLY and CDR2 is FYNNEI. The CDR3 extends over 15 amino acids. The CDR3 DNA sequence: TGTGCCAGCGGCGGTTCCGGGGGGACAACAGAGACCCAGTACTTC. Residues: CASGGSGGTTETQYF. The full variable domain, in which reference TRBV2 and TRBJ2-5 provide the parts outside the CDR3, is EPEVTQTPSHQVTQMGQEVILRCVPISNHLYFYWYRQILGQKVEFLVSFYNNEISEKSEIFDDQFSVERPDGSNFTLKIRSTKLEDSAMYFCASGGSGGTTETQYFGPGTRLLVL.

This clonotype appeared a single time. The J gene is TRBJ2-7, the V gene TRBV7-2; a possible D gene is TRBD2 (5 bases). CDR1 is SGHTA and CDR2 is FQGNSA in the germline V gene. Deletions cut 1 base from V and 1 base from J, with 14 bases between. The CDR3 extends over 16 amino acids. The CDR3 DNA reads TGTGCCAGCAGCTTAGTCAGAGGGAGAAGGTCCTACGAGCAGTACTTC. Translating gives CASSLVRGRRSYEQYF.

This clonotype has a handful of counts. The chain has TRBV7-8 and TRBJ2-3; D may correspond to TRBD1 or TRBD2 (5 bases each). V was shortened by 3 bases and J by 2 bases, with 12 bases between the two germline ends. Germline V gene data show CDR1 as SGHVS and CDR2 as FQNEAQ. This CDR3 is 15 amino acids long. CDR3 region: CASSLVRGNTDTQYF. Written as DNA, the CDR3 is TGTGCCAGCAGCTTGGTGAGGGGAAACACAGATACGCAGTATTTT.

This clonotype was seen a few times. The chain links TRBV24-1 to TRBJ2-5, with 10 bases aligning to TRBD2. This CDR3 spans 20 amino acids. Per germline, CDR1 KGHDR and CDR2 SFDVKD. Unmatched junction bases numbered 18, after V lost 3 bases and J lost 3 bases. The CDR3 nucleotides read TGTGCCACCAGTGATCGTTCCCTAGCGGGAGCGGTAATGGTTAAAGAGACCCAGTACTTC. It codes for CATSDRSLAGAVMVKETQYF.

This clonotype was counted a few times. This chain links TRBV6-2 or TRBV6-3 with TRBJ1-2; tentatively, D is TRBD1 (5 bases). V lost 0 bases and J 4 bases, leaving 15 bases between the germline ends. From germline, CDR1 is MNHEY and CDR2 SVGEGT. This CDR3 is built from 16 residues. CDR3 coding DNA: TGTGCCAGCAGTTACTCGGTGACAGAGTTCGTCTATGGCTACACCTTC. Translated: CASSYSVTEFVYGYTF.

As DNA, the CDR3 is TGCAGTGCTAGAGATCTCAGGACAGGGCTCTACGAGCAGTACTTC. Translation: CSARDLRTGLYEQYF. The V call is TRBV20-1, the J call TRBJ2-7, with 8 bases matching TRBD1. J lost 3 bases, V lost 0 bases, and 7 bases had no gene match. Germline V CDR1 and CDR2: DFQATT, SNEGSKA (reference sequence). This CDR3 has 15 amino acids.

This clonotype occurred many times. The chain links TRBV12-3 or TRBV12-4 to TRBJ2-7; TRBD2 matches 9 bases. The CDR3 has 14 amino acids. V trimming: 5 bases; J trimming: 4 bases; junction bases outside the gene matches: 6. The CDR3 coding sequence is TGTGCCAGCAGTATGACTAGCGGAGATTACGAGCAGTACTTC. This codes for CASSMTSGDYEQYF.